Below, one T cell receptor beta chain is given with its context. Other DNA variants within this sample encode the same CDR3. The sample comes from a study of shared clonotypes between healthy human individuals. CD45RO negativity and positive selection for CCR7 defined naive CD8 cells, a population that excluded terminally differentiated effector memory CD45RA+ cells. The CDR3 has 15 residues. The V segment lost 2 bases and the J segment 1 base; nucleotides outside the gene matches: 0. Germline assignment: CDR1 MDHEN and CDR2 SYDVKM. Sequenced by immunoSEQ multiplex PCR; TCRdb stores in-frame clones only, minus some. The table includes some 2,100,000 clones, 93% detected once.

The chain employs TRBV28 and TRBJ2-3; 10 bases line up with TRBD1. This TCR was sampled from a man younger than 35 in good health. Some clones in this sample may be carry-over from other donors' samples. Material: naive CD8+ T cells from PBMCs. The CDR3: CASSLGTGGTDTQYF. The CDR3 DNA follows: TGTGCCAGCAGTTTAGGGACAGGGGGCACAGATACGCAGTATTTT.